The T cell receptor beta chain under discussion was sequenced for a study of vaccination effects on CD4 cells after COVID-19. Study in general: Post-vaccine samples followed the second dose by a median of 72 days. Broader study findings: Infection-derived and vaccine-derived clones contracted markedly late after vaccination.

This clone was counted a single time. Its antigen remains unidentified. The V and J ends lost 3 bases and 7 bases, in that order; junction bases with no gene match: 2. The germline V gene encodes CDR1 SSHAT and CDR2 FNYEAQ (reference sequence). The CDR3 runs to 14 residues. Method: immunoSEQ multiplex PCR; TCRdb's copy keeps in-frame clones and lacks some. The table has about 32,000 clones, 65% to 75% seen once; the top ten hold 12%. Viral peptide pool expansion of antigen-specific CD4+ T cells preceded sequencing in the ViraFEST assay. It was after approximately 11 days of culture that CD4+ T cells were isolated. Either the mRNA-1273 or the BNT162b2 vaccine was given to participants as two doses. None of these healthy vaccinees had been infected with SARS-CoV-2 before vaccination.

The source is a human donor who received a COVID-19 vaccine. The chain is built from TRBV7-7 and TRBJ2-2; TRBD1 matches at 10 bases. This material consisted of CD4+ T cells from PBMCs cultured with HCoV-229E spike peptides, taken after COVID-19 vaccination. The CDR3 nucleotides read TGTGCCAGCAGCTTGGGACAGGGGAACGGGGAGCTGTTTTTT. Protein: CASSLGQGNGELFF.